The next 30 T cell receptor beta chains were all read from a single sample in a study of beta chain features in type 1 diabetes. Expressed TCRB transcripts were sequenced because the isolated RNA had all been reverse transcribed beforehand. The repertoire was sequenced with immunoSEQ multiplex PCR; TCRdb's copy has only in-frame clones and lacks some. The sample lists about 110,000 clones, about 40% occurring once. What was sequenced was stem cell memory CD4+ T cells from blood. All receptors derive from a young woman in good health.

This chain connects TRBV18 to TRBJ1-6, with a possible D match to TRBD1 (5 bases). V lost 6 bases and J lost 7, with 16 bases in between. The CDR3 is 15 amino acids. The germline V gene encodes CDR1 KGHSH and CDR2 LQKENI. CDR3 bases: TGTGCCAGCTCCCCCGAGGGACTGCTAAATTCACCCCTCCACTTT. It yields the protein CASSPEGLLNSPLHF.

The chain joins TRBV7-9 to TRBJ2-1; 10 bases agree with TRBD2. Trimming at V came to 2 bases and at J to 4 bases, leaving 5 bases not matched to a gene. Germline CDR1 is SEHNR and CDR2 is FQNEAQ (reference sequence). The CDR3 is made up of 16 amino acids. CDR3 in DNA: TGTGCCAGCAGCTTACAGGGACTAGCGAAATACAATGAGCAGTTCTTC. Protein product: CASSLQGLAKYNEQFF.

This clone was seen a handful of times. The rearrangement joins TRBV7-8 to TRBJ2-1; D is possibly TRBD2 (7 bases). Germline loops: CDR1 SGHVS, CDR2 FQNEAQ. The CDR3 is 15 residues long. The V and J ends lost 1 base and 2 bases respectively, with 9 bases between them. The CDR3 spells CASSLEGGAYNEQFF. DNA for the CDR3: TGTGCCAGCAGCTTAGAAGGGGGGGCCTACAATGAGCAGTTCTTC.

The chain couples TRBV18 to TRBJ2-7; 7 positions agree with TRBD2. This CDR3 region has 14 residues. Losses at the gene ends were 5 bases for V and 3 bases for J; bases not matched to a gene: 7. The germline CDR1 and CDR2 sequences are KGHSH and LQKENI. The CDR3 DNA follows: TGTGCCAGCTCAGGGGCGGGAGAGATCTACGAGCAGTACTTC. Residues: CASSGAGEIYEQYF. The full variable domain, completed using reference TRBV18 and TRBJ2-7, is NAGVMQNPRHLVRRRGQEARLRCSPMKGHSHVYWYRQLPEEGLKFMVYLQKENIIDESGMPKERFSAEFPKEGPSILRIQQVVRGDSAAYFCASSGAGEIYEQYFGPGTRLTVT.

V is TRBV18 and J is TRBJ1-2, with TRBD1 identical over 8 bases. The germline gives CDR1 KGHSH, CDR2 LQKENI. V trimming: 3 bases; J trimming: 8 bases; junction bases outside the gene matches: 5. The CDR3 consists of 13 residues. CDR3 sequence (DNA): TGTGCCAGCTCACCGCTGGACAGGGAAGGCTACACCTTC. It codes for CASSPLDREGYTF.

The J gene is TRBJ2-1, the V gene TRBV28; 14 bases line up with TRBD2. V lost 6 bases to trimming and J lost 9 bases; unmatched junction nucleotides: 10. This CDR3 region has 16 residues. Germline assignment: CDR1 MDHEN and CDR2 SYDVKM. The CDR3 coding sequence is TGTGCCAGCAGCCCGCCGGGACTAGCGGGAGCGAGTGAGCAGTTCTTC. Translating it yields CASSPPGLAGASEQFF.

V usage is TRBV28 and J usage is TRBJ2-3, with 10 bases identical to TRBD2. The germline V gene has CDR1 MDHEN and CDR2 SYDVKM. The ends lost 3 bases at V and 4 bases at J; junction bases unmatched: 4. The CDR3 loop spans 15 amino acids. The CDR3 spells CASSLSLAGADTQYF. CDR3 sequence (DNA): TGTGCCAGCAGTTTGAGCCTAGCGGGAGCAGATACGCAGTATTTT.

The rearrangement uses TRBV28 and TRBJ2-3; 7 nucleotides agree with TRBD2. V lost 5 bases, J lost 0 bases, and 8 bases stayed unmatched. Germline lookup yields CDR1 MDHEN and CDR2 SYDVKM. The CDR3 is 16 residues long. The chain's CDR3 is CASSPQTSASTDTQYF. For the CDR3, the DNA is TGTGCCAGCAGTCCGCAAACTAGCGCCAGCACAGATACGCAGTATTTT.

This chain connects TRBV30 to TRBJ1-2; D unclear. This CDR3 region has 13 residues. In germline, CDR1 is GTSNPN, CDR2 SVGIG (reference sequence). Trimming removed 0 bases from V and 4 bases from J, with 9 bases in between. The CDR3 DNA is TGTGCCTGGAGTGTACTAGGGATCTATGGCTACACCTTC. The encoded protein is CAWSVLGIYGYTF.

The chain joins TRBV18 to TRBJ2-7; D not certain. V was pared by 6 bases and J by 2 bases, with 11 bases between. This CDR3 region has 13 residues. The germline V gene has CDR1 KGHSH and CDR2 LQKENI. The CDR3 loop reads CASSQTRPYEQYF. The CDR3 nucleotides read TGTGCCAGCTCCCAGACTCGACCCTACGAGCAGTACTTC.

This clone was seen only a few times. This chain links TRBV11-2 with TRBJ1-2; the match to TRBD1 covers 7 bases. Germline V gives CDR1 SGHAT, CDR2 FQNNGV. V was clipped by 4 bases and J by 7 bases; unmatched bases: 18. CDR3 length equals 17 residues. The CDR3 spells CASSSPTGLNRKAGYTF. The CDR3 nucleotides read TGTGCCAGCAGCTCACCGACAGGGTTGAATCGAAAGGCTGGCTACACCTTC.

The chain combines TRBV6-5 with TRBJ1-1; 8 positions agree with TRBD1. With 5 bases clipped from V and 5 bases from J, the junction kept 7 bases outside the gene matches. The V gene's germline CDR1 is MNHEY and CDR2 SVGAGI. This CDR3 is 14 amino acids long. The CDR3 sequence: CASSPDRGRTEAFF. The CDR3, as DNA: TGTGCCAGCAGTCCCGACAGGGGAAGGACTGAAGCTTTCTTT.

This clone appeared once. This rearrangement joins TRBV7-8 to TRBJ1-5; no clear D gene. The CDR3 covers 16 residues. Germline CDR1 is SGHVS and CDR2 is FQNEAQ. Trimming removed 0 bases from V and 9 bases from J, with 18 bases in between. CDR3 protein: CASSLALSAPGGPQHF. Written as DNA, the CDR3 is TGTGCCAGCAGCTTAGCGCTGTCGGCCCCAGGAGGGCCCCAGCATTTT. Full variable domain (remainder filled in from reference TRBV7-8 and TRBJ1-5): GAGVSQSPRYKVAKRGQDVALRCDPISGHVSLFWYQQALGQGPEFLTYFQNEAQLDKSGLPSDRFFAERPEGSVSTLKIQRTQQEDSAVYLCASSLALSAPGGPQHFGDGTRLSIL.

The rearrangement links TRBV18 to TRBJ2-7; the D is unclear. The CDR3 has 15 amino acids. The V end lost 2 bases, the J end lost 5 bases, and 16 bases lay between the germline ends. Germline-derived CDR1 and CDR2 are KGHSH and LQKENI. In DNA, the CDR3 is TGTGCCAGCTCACCAGACCGACCGGAGTTAGACGAGCAGTACTTC. Its translation: CASSPDRPELDEQYF.

CDR3 in amino acids: CASSTWDFYEQYF. Here the CDR3 DNA reads TGTGCCAGCAGCACCTGGGACTTCTACGAGCAGTACTTC. The rearrangement links TRBV7-8 to TRBJ2-7; TRBD2 is a possible D gene (6 bases). Trimming cost V 5 bases and J 3 bases, with 11 bases left between them. Germline V gene sequence: CDR1 SGHVS, CDR2 FQNEAQ. The CDR3 extends over 13 amino acids. The variable domain in full, completed from reference TRBV7-8 and TRBJ2-7, reads GAGVSQSPRYKVAKRGQDVALRCDPISGHVSLFWYQQALGQGPEFLTYFQNEAQLDKSGLPSDRFFAERPEGSVSTLKIQRTQQEDSAVYLCASSTWDFYEQYFGPGTRLTVT.

This clone came up a few times. The rearrangement links TRBV30 to TRBJ1-4; 7 nucleotides align to TRBD1. The CDR3 covers 14 residues. V shed 5 bases and J 4 bases; nucleotides not matched to a gene: 7. Germline V CDR1 and CDR2: GTSNPN, SVGIG (reference sequence). The CDR3 region has the DNA TGTGCCTGGCGCCCGGGACAGATTAATGAAAAACTGTTTTTT. This gives the protein CAWRPGQINEKLFF.

This chain connects TRBV4-1 to TRBJ1-4, with 9 bases that match TRBD1. CDR1 is MGHRA and CDR2 is YSYEKL in the germline V gene. CDR3 length: 16 amino acids. V lost 2 bases to trimming and J lost 6 bases; unmatched junction nucleotides: 7. The CDR3 region is CASSQLGTGIDEKLFF. The DNA of the CDR3 is TGCGCCAGCAGCCAACTAGGGACAGGGATAGATGAAAAACTGTTTTTT.

V and J are TRBV29-1 and TRBJ2-3; 8 bases match TRBD2. V was pared by 5 bases and J by 5 bases, with 6 bases of the junction left unmatched. Per germline, CDR1 SQVTM and CDR2 ANQGSEA. The CDR3 has 13 residues. CDR3 loop: CSVRTSLIDTQYF. CDR3 DNA sequence: TGCAGCGTTCGGACTAGCCTTATAGATACGCAGTATTTT.

This clone has just a few counts. The gene calls are TRBV6-4 and TRBJ2-7; the match to TRBD2 covers 13 bases. This CDR3 is 14 amino acids long. Germline trimming cut 5 bases from V and 7 bases from J; bases unmatched to any gene: 5. Germline V gene sequence: CDR1 MRHNA, CDR2 SNTAGT. The CDR3 DNA follows: TGTGCCAGCAGTCGACTAGCGGGAGGCGGAGAGCAGTACTTC. This encodes CASSRLAGGGEQYF.

The CDR3 nucleotides are TGTGCCAGCAGTTACGGCCACAGGGCGAACACCGGGGAGCTGTTTTTT. Translating gives CASSYGHRANTGELFF. The chain links TRBV6-5 to TRBJ2-2, with D possibly TRBD1 on 6 matching bases. The germline V and J ends were trimmed by 2 bases and 0 bases, with 10 bases remaining between them. The germline gives CDR1 MNHEY, CDR2 SVGAGI. The CDR3 is 16 amino acids.

CDR3 sequence reads: CASSVGALGGGNQPQHF. DNA of the CDR3: TGTGCCAGCAGCGTAGGGGCCCTCGGGGGGGGCAATCAGCCCCAGCATTTT. This chain connects TRBV9 to TRBJ1-5, with D possibly TRBD1 on 5 matching bases. Germline assignment: CDR1 SGDLS and CDR2 YYNGEE. V was cut by 0 bases and J by 2 bases, with 15 bases left in between. The CDR3 consists of 17 residues.

The chain couples TRBV28 to TRBJ1-4, with 8 bases fitting TRBD1. Germline lookup yields CDR1 MDHEN and CDR2 SYDVKM. This CDR3 is built from 16 residues. J gave up 5 bases and V 3 bases, and 8 bases lay outside the gene matches. CDR3 protein: CASSLDRVTMNEKLFF. CDR3 nucleotide sequence: TGTGCCAGCAGTTTGGACAGGGTAACAATGAATGAAAAACTGTTTTTT.

The chain carries TRBV18 and TRBJ2-1, with 8 bases lining up with TRBD1. This CDR3 is built from 15 residues. Looked up from germline, CDR1 is KGHSH and CDR2 is LQKENI. Trimming cost V 2 bases and J 5 bases; bases outside gene matches: 5. The CDR3 reads CASSPKTGDNNEQFF. The CDR3 DNA follows: TGTGCCAGCTCACCAAAGACAGGGGACAACAATGAGCAGTTCTTC.

The chain couples TRBV7-9 to TRBJ2-7, with 7 bases identical to TRBD2. V shed 5 bases, J shed 6 bases, and the junction held 19 bases outside the gene matches. Germline CDR1 reads SEHNR; CDR2 reads FQNEAQ (reference sequence). This CDR3 has 17 amino acids. The CDR3 DNA is TGTGCCAGCAGCCAAGGAGGTGTGAGCGGGATCGCTGGCGAGCAGTACTTC. Protein sequence: CASSQGGVSGIAGEQYF.

This chain uses TRBV4-3 with TRBJ1-2; TRBD1 aligns across 7 bases. The junction had 11 bases not matched to a gene; V was cut back by 2 bases and J by 8 bases. The CDR3 sequence is 15 residues long. The V gene's germline CDR1 is LGHNA and CDR2 YSLEER. CDR3 amino acids: CASSQPKETGKGYTF. DNA of the CDR3: TGCGCCAGCAGCCAACCGAAGGAGACAGGGAAGGGCTACACCTTC.

This chain uses TRBV5-1 with TRBJ1-1; 7 bases are shared with TRBD1. Per germline, CDR1 SGHRS and CDR2 YFSETQ. Trimming cost V 0 bases and J 3 bases; bases outside gene matches: 11. The CDR3 sequence is 17 residues long. CDR3 DNA sequence: TGCGCCAGCAGCTTGGCCCGAGGAGGGGGCACGTACACTGAAGCTTTCTTT. Amino acids: CASSLARGGGTYTEAFF.

The chain is built from TRBV30 and TRBJ1-3; D is undetermined. Trimming cost V 5 bases and J 2 bases, with 4 bases left between them. The CDR3 is 11 amino acids. The germline CDR1 and CDR2 sequences are GTSNPN and SVGIG (reference sequence). The chain's CDR3 is CAWLPGNTIYF. The CDR3 coding sequence is TGTGCCTGGCTACCTGGAAACACCATATATTTT.

The chain has TRBV5-4 and TRBJ1-2, with 9 bases that match TRBD1. Germline V gives CDR1 SGHNT, CDR2 YYREEE (reference sequence). The junction had 10 bases not matched to a gene; V was cut back by 3 bases and J by 7 bases. The CDR3 runs to 15 residues. The CDR3 loop reads CASSYTGGAYFGYTF. Written as DNA, the CDR3 is TGTGCCAGCAGCTATACAGGGGGCGCTTATTTTGGCTACACCTTC.

This clone has a single count. The chain couples TRBV19 to TRBJ1-5; TRBD1 matches at 10 bases. Trimming at V came to 4 bases and at J to 3 bases, leaving 6 bases not matched to a gene. The CDR3 is 16 amino acids. From germline, CDR1 is LNHDA and CDR2 SQIVND (reference sequence). CDR3 amino acids: CASSRQGAGFNQPQHF. In nucleotides, the CDR3 is TGTGCCAGTAGTAGACAGGGGGCTGGTTTCAATCAGCCCCAGCATTTT.

The J gene is TRBJ2-7, the V gene TRBV19; 8 nucleotides line up with TRBD2. From germline, CDR1 is LNHDA and CDR2 SQIVND (reference sequence). This CDR3 contains 14 residues. Losses at the gene ends were 8 bases for V and 4 bases for J; bases not matched to a gene: 10. CDR3 region: CASAGRGEKYEQYF. For the CDR3, the DNA is TGTGCCAGTGCCGGGAGGGGGGAGAAATACGAGCAGTACTTC.